These 31 T cell receptor beta chains share one sample of origin, sequenced in a study of human T cells and chemical hapten exposure. Via MiXCR, TCRdb re-called the RACE reads, giving one row per CDR3 protein. The table includes roughly 160,000 distinct CDR3 sequences, about 14% detected once. Regarding time point: patch test 1, 2 weeks after DPC sensitization. As for treatment: therapeutic diphenylcyclopropenone sensitization with weekly scalp DPC. The sample here was whole blood, taken in connection with sensitization to the hapten diphenylcyclopropenone (DPC). Receptor source: a woman aged 25 to 45 with alopecia areata. Some clones in this sample may be carry-over from other donors' samples.

In this sample, this clonotype turned up a few times. Its ends do not fully match the called genes, so a read error is possible. The chain combines TRBV28 with TRBJ1-2; D may be TRBD1 (5 bases). Per germline, CDR1 MDHEN and CDR2 SYDVKM. CDR3 length: 10 residues. CDR3 in amino acids: CASSGPGLSF. The CDR3 DNA is TGTGCCAGCAGTGGGCCAGGGTTGAGCTTC.

This chain joins TRBV5-1 and TRBJ2-5, with D unclear. The CDR3 totals 14 residues. Germline V gene lookup returns CDR1 SGHRS and CDR2 YFSETQ. Trimming shortened V by 2 bases and J by 2 bases, and 10 bases separated the two germline ends. CDR3 in amino acids: CASSFGQDQETQYF. The CDR3 region has the DNA TGCGCCAGCAGCTTTGGGCAGGATCAAGAGACCCAGTACTTC.

This clonotype was detected many times. V and J are TRBV19 and TRBJ1-2; D perhaps matches TRBD1 (5 bases). The CDR3 contains 14 residues. Germline V gives CDR1 LNHDA, CDR2 SQIVND (reference sequence). V lost 3 bases and J lost 4, with 12 bases in between. CDR3 region: CASSMGTLTYGYTF. The CDR3 bases are TGTGCCAGTAGTATGGGGACGCTAACCTATGGCTACACCTTC.

The chain has TRBV4-1 and TRBJ2-1; D ambiguous. V lost 0 bases and J 0 bases, leaving 15 bases between the germline ends. There are 18 residues in the CDR3. In germline, CDR1 is MGHRA, CDR2 YSYEKL. The DNA of the CDR3 is TGCGCCAGCAGCCAAGATCTTATGACCTCCCGCTCCTACAATGAGCAGTTCTTC. Translated: CASSQDLMTSRSYNEQFF.

Points on this clonotype: It may be a read error: a sequence one base away is much more abundant. The rearrangement uses TRBV12-2 and TRBJ1-5; the table's D call TRBD1 went unverified against the DNA. TRBV12-2 is flagged as a pseudogene. The CDR3 totals 13 residues. The CDR3 protein is CTSRSGRAQPQHF. CDR3 bases: TGTACAAGTCGTTCAGGCAGGGCACAGCCCCAGCATTTT.

The V gene is TRBV7-2, the J gene TRBJ2-7, with a possible D match to TRBD2 (6 bases). Trimming pared 2 bases from V and 5 bases from J, leaving 16 bases between. Germline loops: CDR1 SGHTA, CDR2 FQGNSA. The CDR3 extends over 15 amino acids. The CDR3 bases are TGTGCCAGCAGCTTACAGAACGGGAGAGGGGACGAGCAGTACTTC. It translates to CASSLQNGRGDEQYF.

This clonotype has a count of ten or more. J is TRBJ2-7 and V is TRBV7-2; the D gene is possibly TRBD2 (5 bases). CDR1 is SGHTA, CDR2 FQGNSA, per germline. The CDR3 is 15 amino acids. The V end was cut by 5 bases, the J end by 2 bases, with 16 bases between. The CDR3 DNA reads TGTGCCAGCAGCGCAGCAGGACTTTCGACCTACGAGCAGTACTTC. This translates into CASSAAGLSTYEQYF.

This rearrangement joins TRBV11-3 to TRBJ2-3, with 8 bases fitting TRBD2. In germline, CDR1 is SGHNT, CDR2 YENEEA. V shed 1 base and J 4 bases; nucleotides not matched to a gene: 4. The CDR3 is 15 amino acids. The DNA for the CDR3 is TGTGCCAGCAGCTTAGCGGGAGGGCCGGCAGATACGCAGTATTTT. It translates to CASSLAGGPADTQYF.

This clonotype was detected a few times. The chain carries TRBV12-3 or TRBV12-4 and TRBJ1-1; possible D gene TRBD1, 6 bases. This CDR3 has 15 residues. With 5 bases removed from V and 0 bases from J, the gap between germline ends came to 13 bases. The CDR3 sequence is CASSRADRLNTEAFF. The CDR3 DNA sequence: TGTGCCAGCAGTCGTGCCGACAGGTTGAACACTGAAGCTTTCTTT.

This clonotype has only a few counts. This rearrangement joins TRBV6-5 to TRBJ2-1, with TRBD2 identical over 12 bases. The V segment lost 8 bases and the J segment 9 bases; nucleotides outside the gene matches: 5. The CDR3 contains 13 residues. The germline V gene has CDR1 MNHEY and CDR2 SVGAGI. CDR3 coding DNA: TGTGCCAGCCGACTAGCGGGAGTGGGTGAGCAGTTCTTC. Its translation: CASRLAGVGEQFF.

This clonotype was counted only a few times. This chain joins TRBV4-2 and TRBJ1-3, with 8 bases that match TRBD1. CDR1 and CDR2 (germline): LGHNA, YNFKEQ. The CDR3 contains 17 residues. V shed 1 base, J shed 2 bases, and the junction held 7 bases outside the gene matches. The CDR3 bases are TGTGCCAGCAGCCAAGGTTCACTCAGGGGGCCTGGAAACACCATATATTTT. Protein product: CASSQGSLRGPGNTIYF.

This clonotype was seen repeatedly, ten times or more. J is TRBJ1-4 and V is TRBV20-1; no clear D. The CDR3 runs to 14 residues. Germline CDR1 DFQATT, CDR2 SNEGSKA (reference sequence). The germline V and J ends were trimmed by 5 bases and 10 bases, with 20 bases remaining between them. CDR3 nucleotide sequence: TGCAGTGCTTTTTCGCCACCCCCGGAAGGAAAACTGTTTTTT. This sequence encodes CSAFSPPPEGKLFF.

There are a few counts of this clonotype. The chain couples TRBV20-1 to TRBJ2-1, with 11 bases that match TRBD2. J lost 12 bases, V lost 5 bases, and 6 bases had no gene match. The CDR3 sequence is 12 residues long. CDR1 is DFQATT and CDR2 is SNEGSKA in the germline V gene (reference sequence). CDR3 sequence: CSAHSGRAPQFF. DNA of the CDR3: TGCAGTGCTCATAGCGGGAGGGCCCCGCAGTTCTTC.

This clonotype was recorded many times. This sequence joins TRBV7-2 and TRBJ2-3; 7 bases are a match to TRBD1. Germline lookup yields CDR1 SGHTA and CDR2 FQGNSA. Trimming at V came to 10 bases and at J to 3 bases, leaving 4 bases not matched to a gene. The CDR3 runs 12 residues. CDR3 protein: CAIRQGTDTQYF. The CDR3 nucleotides are TGTGCCATCCGACAGGGAACAGATACGCAGTATTTT.

This clonotype was seen at least ten times. The genes are TRBV4-1 and TRBJ2-3; 7 bases align to TRBD1. CDR1 MGHRA and CDR2 YSYEKL come from the germline V gene. This CDR3 spans 16 amino acids. The V segment lost 1 base and the J segment 1 base; nucleotides outside the gene matches: 5. The CDR3 nucleotides are TGCGCCAGCAGCCAAGCCTACAGGGGACGCACAGATACGCAGTATTTT. Its translation is CASSQAYRGRTDTQYF.

This chain uses TRBV20-1 with TRBJ2-1; unclear D gene. Germline lookup yields CDR1 DFQATT and CDR2 SNEGSKA (reference sequence). Trimming stripped 6 bases from V and 4 bases from J, with 13 bases between. CDR3 size: 13 residues. This chain's CDR3 is CSAHIPGYNEQFF. CDR3 DNA sequence: TGCAGTGCCCACATTCCCGGATACAATGAGCAGTTCTTC.

This clonotype was counted a few times. This chain connects TRBV10-3 to TRBJ2-7, with D possibly TRBD1 on 7 matching bases. V gave up 2 bases and J gave up 7 bases, with 15 bases separating them. Germline assignment: CDR1 ENHRY and CDR2 SYGVKD. The CDR3 totals 14 residues. The CDR3 sequence: CAISENNSGGEQYF. In nucleotides, the CDR3 is TGTGCCATCAGTGAGAACAACTCAGGGGGGGAGCAGTACTTC.

CDR3 in DNA: TGTGCCAGCAGCTTAAACACAGGGCTAGGCGAGCAGTACTTC. Amino acids: CASSLNTGLGEQYF. The rearrangement uses TRBV7-2 and TRBJ2-7; weak D call: TRBD1 (6 bases). CDR3 length: 14 residues. CDR1 and CDR2 from the germline V gene are SGHTA and FQGNSA. V gave up 2 bases and J gave up 6 bases, with 14 bases separating them.

CDR3 loop: CASVGRATDTQYF. The CDR3, as DNA: TGTGCCAGCGTGGGGAGGGCCACAGATACGCAGTATTTT. The chain employs TRBV7-9 and TRBJ2-3; 7 bases are shared with TRBD2. V was pared by 8 bases and J by 2 bases, with 4 bases of the junction left unmatched. The CDR3 is 13 amino acids. Germline loops: CDR1 SEHNR, CDR2 FQNEAQ (reference sequence). Full variable domain (outside the CDR3, taken from reference TRBV7-9 and TRBJ2-3): DTGVSQNPRHKITKRGQNVTFRCDPISEHNRLYWYRQTLGQGPEFLTYFQNEAQLEKSRLLSDRFSAERPKGSFSTLEIQRTEQGDSAMYLCASVGRATDTQYFGPGTRLTVL.

This sequence joins TRBV28 and TRBJ2-1; 7 bases are a match to TRBD1. Trimming cost V 6 bases and J 3 bases; bases outside gene matches: 5. CDR1 is MDHEN and CDR2 is SYDVKM in the germline V gene. The CDR3 covers 14 residues. The CDR3 reads CASRTGTDYNEQFF. The CDR3 bases are TGTGCCAGCAGAACCGGGACAGACTACAATGAGCAGTTCTTC.

This clonotype was counted between two and nine times. The chain couples TRBV20-1 to TRBJ2-2; 8 positions match TRBD2. V lost 6 bases to trimming and J lost 6 bases; unmatched junction nucleotides: 9. This CDR3 spans 14 amino acids. CDR1 and CDR2 from the germline V gene are DFQATT and SNEGSKA (reference sequence). The DNA for the CDR3 is TGCAGTGCCGGGACTAGGGCTAACTCCGGGGAGCTGTTTTTT. It codes for CSAGTRANSGELFF.

This clonotype was observed a few times. The rearrangement links TRBV2 to TRBJ2-2, with 8 bases matching TRBD2. CDR1 SNHLY and CDR2 FYNNEI come from the germline V gene. The CDR3 sequence is 14 residues long. After removal of 8 bases from V and 6 bases from J, the junction contained 8 bases not matched to a gene. The CDR3 region is CASRSAGGAGELFF. CDR3 bases: TGTGCCAGCCGTTCCGCGGGGGGCGCCGGGGAGCTGTTTTTT.

This clonotype was counted between two and nine times. This chain connects TRBV18 to TRBJ2-7; TRBD1 or TRBD2 may be the D gene (5 bases each). Germline V gives CDR1 KGHSH, CDR2 LQKENI. Trimming removed 4 bases at V and 3 bases at J, with 10 bases between. This CDR3 is 13 amino acids long. CDR3 region: CASSRDLDYEQYF. CDR3 DNA sequence: TGTGCCAGCTCACGGGACCTAGACTACGAGCAGTACTTC.

The chain joins TRBV19 to TRBJ2-1; 16 nucleotides align to TRBD2. The J segment lost 6 bases and the V segment lost 5 bases, leaving 7 bases of the junction unmatched. Germline V lookup: CDR1 LNHDA, CDR2 SQIVND (reference sequence). The CDR3 length is 17 residues. The CDR3 DNA is TGTGCCAGTAGTCCGGGACTAGCGGGGGGGTCTCTCAATGAGCAGTTCTTC. Its protein product is CASSPGLAGGSLNEQFF.

This clonotype was seen more than once but under ten times. V and J are TRBV11-3 and TRBJ2-2; D possibly corresponds to TRBD2 (5 bases). CDR1 and CDR2 (germline): SGHNT, YENEEA. V was trimmed by 0 bases and J by 1 base, leaving 9 bases between them. This CDR3 contains 16 residues. The CDR3 nucleotides read TGTGCCAGCAGCTTAGAAGGAGGCCTGAACACCGGGGAGCTGTTTTTT. Residues: CASSLEGGLNTGELFF. Variable domain in full (rest from reference TRBV11-3 and TRBJ2-2): EAGVVQSPRYKIIEKKQPVAFWCNPISGHNTLYWYLQNLGQGPELLIRYENEEAVDDSQLPKDRFSAERLKGVDSTLKIQPAELGDSAVYLCASSLEGGLNTGELFFGEGSRLTVL.

There are a few counts of this clonotype. An end of the junction differs from the germline gene, which may be a read error. This chain uses TRBV27 with TRBJ1-1, with 8 bases lining up with TRBD1. This CDR3 has 15 amino acids. Germline assignment: CDR1 MNHEY and CDR2 SMNVEV (reference sequence). The CDR3 region has the DNA TGTGCCAGCAGTGTATCACAGGGGGGACGCACTGAAGCTTTCTTT. Translating it yields CASSVSQGGRTEAFF.

This clonotype was counted a few times. The rearrangement links TRBV14 to TRBJ1-6; D is unclear. The CDR3 covers 15 residues. Trimming cost V 1 base and J 8 bases, with 12 bases left between them. Germline values: CDR1 SGHDN, CDR2 FVKESK. The CDR3 DNA is TGTGCCAGCAGCCAAGTTATGGGTGCCGATTCACCCCTCCACTTT. It specifies CASSQVMGADSPLHF.

This clonotype was picked up a small number of times. The V and J genes are TRBV11-1 and TRBJ2-7, with TRBD1 identical over 7 bases. This CDR3 has 14 amino acids. After removal of 5 bases from V and 2 bases from J, the junction contained 6 bases not matched to a gene. Germline CDR1 reads SGHAT; CDR2 reads FQDESV (reference sequence). The CDR3 loop is CASSPSQGAYEQYF. The CDR3 region has the DNA TGTGCCAGCAGCCCCTCCCAGGGGGCCTACGAGCAGTACTTC.

The chain couples TRBV18 to TRBJ2-7, with TRBD2 matching 7 bases. With 4 bases clipped from V and 0 bases from J, the junction kept 6 bases outside the gene matches. The CDR3 runs to 15 residues. The germline V gene encodes CDR1 KGHSH and CDR2 LQKENI. The CDR3, as DNA: TGTGCCAGCTCACTCGGGGCGGGGGACTCCTACGAGCAGTACTTC. This translates into CASSLGAGDSYEQYF.

This chain joins TRBV12-3 or TRBV12-4 and TRBJ1-1; maybe TRBD1 (6 bases). V lost 3 bases and J 9 bases, leaving 14 bases between the germline ends. The length of the CDR3 is 13 residues. The CDR3 spells CASSFESTGQAFF. The CDR3 coding sequence is TGTGCCAGCAGTTTTGAATCCACAGGGCAAGCTTTCTTT.

This chain joins TRBV4-1 and TRBJ2-7; 8 bases align to TRBD1. V was clipped by 5 bases and J by 3 bases; unmatched bases: 9. There are 15 residues in the CDR3. Germline V lookup: CDR1 MGHRA, CDR2 YSYEKL. The CDR3 sequence is CASSKPSGTGYEQYF. CDR3 coding DNA: TGCGCCAGCAGCAAACCCTCCGGGACAGGCTACGAGCAGTACTTC.